This T cell receptor (beta chain) stems from a study of blood T cell repertoires in COVID-19. The CDR3 consists of 18 residues. Germline-derived CDR1 and CDR2 are SNHLY and FYNNEI. V shed 3 bases, J shed 2 bases, and the junction held 11 bases outside the gene matches. Using immunoSEQ multiplex PCR, the repertoire was profiled, and TCRdb retains in-frame clones only, with some absent. The sample consists of more than 35,000 clones, approximately 90% of them appearing once. The chain recombines TRBV2 with TRBJ2-3; 10 bases align to TRBD2. Sequencing was performed on peripheral blood. The sequence was collected from a man in his 60s with acute or convalescent COVID-19. The CDR3 loop is CASSDLAGALTLTDTQYF. The CDR3 DNA reads as TGTGCCAGCAGTGACCTAGCGGGAGCCCTAACTCTCACAGATACGCAGTATTTT.